This TCR beta chain was recorded in a study of T cells in localized non-small cell lung cancer. The method was immunoSEQ multiplex PCR; TCRdb's version includes in-frame clones alone and lacks a portion of them. The sample lists 30,000 to 40,000 clones; roughly 86% were seen once. Looked up from germline, CDR1 is SGHAT and CDR2 is FQNNGV. The CDR3 is 18 amino acids. V lost 0 bases to trimming and J lost 5 bases; unmatched junction nucleotides: 7. This specimen consisted of peripheral blood, obtained before any cancer treatment. This sequence originates from a woman aged 40-75 years with stage I lung adenocarcinoma. V usage is TRBV11-2 and J usage is TRBJ2-5, with 15 bases identical to TRBD2. In DNA, the CDR3 is TGTGCCAGCAGCTTAGAAGGACTAGCGGGGGGGGTCTGGGAGACCCAGTACTTC. Residues: CASSLEGLAGGVWETQYF.